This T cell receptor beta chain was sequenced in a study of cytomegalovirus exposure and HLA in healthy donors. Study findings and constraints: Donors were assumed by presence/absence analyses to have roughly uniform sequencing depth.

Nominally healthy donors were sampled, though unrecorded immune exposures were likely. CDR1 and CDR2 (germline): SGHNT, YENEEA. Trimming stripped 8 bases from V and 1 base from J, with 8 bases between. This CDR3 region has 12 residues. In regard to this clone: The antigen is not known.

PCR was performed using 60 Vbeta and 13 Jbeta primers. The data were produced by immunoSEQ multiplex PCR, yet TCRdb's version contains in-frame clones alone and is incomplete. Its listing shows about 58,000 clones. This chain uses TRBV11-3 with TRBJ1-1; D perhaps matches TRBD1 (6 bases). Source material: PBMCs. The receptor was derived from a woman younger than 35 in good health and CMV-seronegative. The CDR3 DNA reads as TGTGCCAGCGCAGGGGCGAACACTGAAGCTTTCTTT. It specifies CASAGANTEAFF. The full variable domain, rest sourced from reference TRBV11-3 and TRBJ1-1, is EAGVVQSPRYKIIEKKQPVAFWCNPISGHNTLYWYLQNLGQGPELLIRYENEEAVDDSQLPKDRFSAERLKGVDSTLKIQPAELGDSAVYLCASAGANTEAFFGQGTRLTVV.